These T cell receptor beta chains were read from a single sample in a study of blood T cells in healthy people across ages. TCRdb passed the 5' RACE reads through MiXCR, listing each CDR3 protein once. Of 780,000 or so distinct CDR3 sequences listed, about 53% are singletons. The specimen sequenced was blood. The receptor source for this set is a man older than 75 in good health. Both conserved end residues are part of each CDR3. The D gene is left open where the match is weak. Clone size is shown for a subset of rows, as once, few, many or a class of expanded clone.

d_call	j_call	clone_size	v_call	cdr3_aa	cdr3_nt
NA	TRBJ2-1	NA	TRBV7-2	CASSHGRIPSSYNEQFF	TGTGCCAGCAGCCACGGACGGATCCCTAGCTCCTACAATGAGCAGTTCTTC
TRBD2	TRBJ2-3	few	TRBV7-2	CASSLRLAGSTDTQYF	TGTGCCAGCAGCCTTCGACTAGCGGGAAGCACAGATACGCAGTATTTT
NA	TRBJ1-4	NA	TRBV20-1	CSARDRSFATNEKLFF	TGCAGTGCTCGGGACCGATCTTTTGCAACTAATGAAAAACTGTTTTTT
NA	TRBJ2-1	NA	TRBV3-1	CASSQDSGTFYNEQFF	TGTGCCAGCAGCCAAGATTCCGGGACATTCTACAATGAGCAGTTCTTC
NA	TRBJ2-3	many	TRBV11-3	CASSSSGDTQYF	TGTGCCAGCAGCTCATCGGGGGATACGCAGTATTTT
TRBD2	TRBJ2-4	NA	TRBV11-2	CASSLGGLAGGTAKNIQYF	TGTGCCAGCAGCTTAGGGGGACTAGCGGGAGGGACGGCCAAAAACATTCAGTACTTC
NA	TRBJ1-1	few	TRBV5-1	CASSLEQNRRAFF	TGCGCCAGCAGCTTGGAACAGAACCGGCGGGCTTTCTTT
NA	TRBJ2-4	NA	TRBV7-3	CASSTVGGQKNIQYF	TGTGCCAGCAGCACCGTCGGGGGGCAGAAAAACATTCAGTACTTC
NA	TRBJ1-2	NA	TRBV20-1	CSARVRGPGTYGYTF	TGCAGTGCTAGAGTTCGAGGCCCGGGTACCTATGGCTACACCTTC
NA	TRBJ2-7	few	TRBV20-1	CSARDSGGPYEQYF	TGCAGTGCTAGAGATTCTGGGGGACCCTACGAGCAGTACTTC